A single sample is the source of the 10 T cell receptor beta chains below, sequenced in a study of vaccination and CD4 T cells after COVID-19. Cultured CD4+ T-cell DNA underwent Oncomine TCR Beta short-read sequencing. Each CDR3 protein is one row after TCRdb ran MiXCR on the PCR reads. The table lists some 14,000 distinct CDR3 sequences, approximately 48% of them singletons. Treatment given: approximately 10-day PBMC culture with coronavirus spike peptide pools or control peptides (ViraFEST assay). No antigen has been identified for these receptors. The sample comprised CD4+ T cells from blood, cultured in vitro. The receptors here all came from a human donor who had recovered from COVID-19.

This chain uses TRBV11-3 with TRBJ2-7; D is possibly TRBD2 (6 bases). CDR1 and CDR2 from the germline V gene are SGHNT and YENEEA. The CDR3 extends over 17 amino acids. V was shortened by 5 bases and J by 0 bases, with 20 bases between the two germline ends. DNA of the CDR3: TGTGCCAGCAGCCGGGGAGAGGGTAGCGGAGACTCCTACGAGCAGTACTTC. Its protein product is CASSRGEGSGDSYEQYF.

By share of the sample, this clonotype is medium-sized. The CDR3 here is CASSQETSGRINTGELFF. CDR3 sequence (DNA): TGCGCCAGCAGCCAAGAAACTAGCGGGAGAATAAACACCGGGGAGCTGTTTTTT. This chain links TRBV4-3 with TRBJ2-2; 11 bases agree with TRBD2. Germline loops: CDR1 LGHNA, CDR2 YSLEER. CDR3 size: 18 residues. Trimming removed 0 bases from V and 2 bases from J; junction bases left unmatched: 5.

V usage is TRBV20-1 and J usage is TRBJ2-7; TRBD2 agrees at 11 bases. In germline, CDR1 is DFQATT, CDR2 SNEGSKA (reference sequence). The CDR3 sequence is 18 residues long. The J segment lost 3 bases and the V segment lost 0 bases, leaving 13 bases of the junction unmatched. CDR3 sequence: CSARDPRLAGLVIYEQYF. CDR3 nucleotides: TGCAGTGCTAGAGACCCCCGACTAGCGGGATTAGTTATCTACGAGCAGTACTTC.

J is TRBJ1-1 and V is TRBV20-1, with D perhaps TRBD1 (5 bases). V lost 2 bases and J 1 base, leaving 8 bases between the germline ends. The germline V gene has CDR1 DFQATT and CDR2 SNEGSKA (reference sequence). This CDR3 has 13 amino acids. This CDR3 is CSARPGGNTEAFF. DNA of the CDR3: TGCAGTGCTAGACCCGGGGGGAACACTGAAGCTTTCTTT.

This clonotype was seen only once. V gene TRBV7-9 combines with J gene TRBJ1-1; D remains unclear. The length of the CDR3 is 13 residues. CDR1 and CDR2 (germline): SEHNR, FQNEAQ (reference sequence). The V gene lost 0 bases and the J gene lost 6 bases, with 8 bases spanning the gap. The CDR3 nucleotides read TGTGCCAGCAGCTTAGCGTATCGGTCTGAAGCTTTCTTT. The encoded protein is CASSLAYRSEAFF.

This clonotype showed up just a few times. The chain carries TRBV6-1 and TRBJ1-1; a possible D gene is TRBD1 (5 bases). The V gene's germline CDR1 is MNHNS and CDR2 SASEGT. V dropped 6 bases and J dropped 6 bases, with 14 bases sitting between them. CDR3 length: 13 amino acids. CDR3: CASRGFQGAEAFF. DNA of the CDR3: TGTGCCAGCAGGGGTTTCCAAGGGGCTGAAGCTTTCTTT.

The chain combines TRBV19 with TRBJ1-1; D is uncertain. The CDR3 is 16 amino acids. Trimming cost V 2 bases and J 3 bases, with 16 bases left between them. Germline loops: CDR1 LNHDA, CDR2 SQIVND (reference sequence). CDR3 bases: TGTGCCAGTAGTATACCCTTGGTAGGGAAGGACACTGAAGCTTTCTTT. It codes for CASSIPLVGKDTEAFF.

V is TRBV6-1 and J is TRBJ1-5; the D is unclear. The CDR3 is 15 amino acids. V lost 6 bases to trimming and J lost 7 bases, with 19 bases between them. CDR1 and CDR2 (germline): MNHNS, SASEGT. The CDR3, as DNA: TGTGCCAGCAGACGCTCGGGGAGAGGACTCCAGCCCCAGCATTTT. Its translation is CASRRSGRGLQPQHF.

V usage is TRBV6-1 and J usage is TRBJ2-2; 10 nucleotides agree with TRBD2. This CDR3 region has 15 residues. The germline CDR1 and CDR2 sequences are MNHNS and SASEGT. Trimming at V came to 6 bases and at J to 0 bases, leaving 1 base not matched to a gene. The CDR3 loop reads CASSSGGANTGELFF. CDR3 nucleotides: TGTGCCAGCAGCAGCGGGGGGGCGAACACCGGGGAGCTGTTTTTT.

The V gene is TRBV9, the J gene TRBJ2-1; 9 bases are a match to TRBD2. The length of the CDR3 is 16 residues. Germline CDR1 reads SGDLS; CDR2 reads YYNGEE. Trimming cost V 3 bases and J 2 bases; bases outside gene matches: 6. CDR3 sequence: CASSAQSGGTYNEQFF. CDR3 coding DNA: TGTGCCAGCAGCGCCCAAAGCGGGGGGACCTACAATGAGCAGTTCTTC.